The 2 T cell receptor beta chains reported below all come from one sample, sequenced in a study of blood T cell repertoires in COVID-19. Measured with immunoSEQ multiplex PCR; TCRdb has only the in-frame clones, and not every one. The repertoire holds roughly 63,000 clones, with under 80% as singletons. The source material was peripheral blood. Receptors originate from a human donor in a cohort sampled during active COVID-19.

The chain has TRBV27 and TRBJ2-7; 11 bases line up with TRBD1. Germline V gene sequence: CDR1 MNHEY, CDR2 SMNVEV (reference sequence). The CDR3 length is 14 residues. V lost 5 bases to trimming and J lost 4 bases; unmatched junction nucleotides: 4. CDR3 coding DNA: TGTGCCAGCAGTCTCGGACAGGGGGCGTACGAGCAGTACTTC. This codes for CASSLGQGAYEQYF.

This chain connects TRBV3-1 (or the pseudogene TRBV3-2) to TRBJ2-7, with D maybe TRBD1 (5 bases). CDR3 length: 14 residues. Germline V lookup: CDR1 LGHDT, CDR2 YNNKEL (reference sequence). V was shortened by 7 bases and J by 0 bases, with 13 bases between the two germline ends. The CDR3 here is CASTSQGRSYEQYF. In nucleotides, the CDR3 is TGTGCCAGCACCTCGCAGGGCCGCTCCTACGAGCAGTACTTC.